This TCR beta chain was profiled in a study of T cell repertoires in cytomegalovirus infection. Study summary: Public signatures in TCR beta pointed to CMV infection and matching HLA type.

This CDR3 region has 15 residues. The V gene's germline CDR1 is SGHAT and CDR2 FQNNGV. Unmatched junction bases numbered 6, after V lost 5 bases and J lost 3 bases. TCRdb redid the calling of the reads with MiXCR, one entry per CDR3 protein. This table holds around 210,000 distinct CDR3 sequences, about 5.9% found once. The sample holds many counts of this clonotype. The J gene is TRBJ1-5, the V gene TRBV11-2; 8 bases match TRBD1. Input material: PBMCs. This TCR was recovered from a human donor in good health (CMV status not recorded). Some clones in this sample may be carry-over from other donors' samples. The CDR3 sequence is CASSPSGQDNQPQHF. The DNA of the CDR3 is TGTGCCAGCAGCCCCTCGGGACAGGACAATCAGCCCCAGCATTTT.